This record concerns one T cell receptor (beta chain) sequence. This receptor's antigen is unknown. No much larger clonotype is one base removed from it; base qualities were not supplied. The sample's time point label, in plain terms: pre-treatment sample, taken before nivolumab and TIL therapy. Adults with stage 4 NSCLC were enrolled from late 2017 to early 2020 in a dual-center phase I trial. The samples were obtained from a phase I trial that was single-arm and open-label and tested tumor-infiltrating lymphocyte therapy combined with nivolumab in advanced non-small cell lung cancer. Blood mononuclear cells from EDTA tubes were separated on a Ficoll gradient and snap-frozen as pellets, and DNA was extracted from the cells using a Qiagen mini-prep kit. The immunoSEQ v3 hsTCRB kit was used to amplify TCR beta CDR3 regions from genomic DNA through bias-controlled multiplex PCR. The TCR libraries were sequenced on an Illumina NextSeq 500 to 2 million to 2.5 million read pairs for survey level or about 4.5-6 million read pairs for deep level. The paper's data handling went like this. V, D and J genes were assigned, non-productive sequences were removed, and clonality was reported by immunoSEQ Analyzer software. To compare repertoires between infused TIL and blood, productive Simpson clonality was used along with the Morisita overlap index of productive TRB rearrangements. The absolute count of a clonotype in blood was estimated by multiplying the lymphocyte count by the CD3+ fraction and by the productive frequency of the clone. Not all clones reach the TCRdb copy of this immuneACCESS table, which keeps in-frame sequences only. Checked studies attribute under half of the gap to unresolved V genes and leave the rest unexplained. D and trimming come from the DNA, and the V and J calls and clone size come from that table. Counted in this sample were 15,000 to 20,000 clones; roughly four fifths of them appeared once. The ten biggest clones cover about 2.2% of the sample.

This entry comes from a study of TIL therapy for anti-PD-1-resistant metastatic lung cancer (dated by TCRdb to 2020 to 2022). Context from the whole study: Tumors were collected before any PD-1/PD-L1 blockade, after which patients were given nivolumab, and patients who progressed were given lymphodepletion, an infusion of expanded TIL and IL-2. Clonotypes were tracked across tumor, expanded TIL product and serial blood samples by T cell receptor beta sequencing of tumor and peripheral blood. A median non-synonymous tumor mutation burden of around 1.4 mutations per megabase was determined across the cohort by whole-exome sequencing. Among the enrolled patients, the median age was roughly 50 years (range roughly 38-75), and the median tumor PD-L1 proportion score was roughly 6%. The cohort was predominantly lung adenocarcinoma, with four EGFR-mutant and two ALK-rearranged tumors, and half of patients were current or former smokers. The paper's findings and limits, for the study overall: Infused TIL clonotypes partially replaced the baseline peripheral repertoire then decayed over months, with no apparent association between persistence and response. Generalizability was limited because the cohort was highly selected, with more treatment-naive, never-smoker and oncogene-addicted patients included than is typical. The study protocol defined all tumor marker inferences as exploratory.

This TCR came from a person aged 25 to 85 with non-small cell lung cancer. Sequenced material: blood, taken at baseline.

CDR3 protein: CASTLRESSYNEQFF. The nucleotide sequence is given as TGTGCCAGCACTCTGCGGGAGAGCTCCTACAATGAGCAGTTCTTC. Recombination connected TRBV9 to TRBJ2-1, with 7 bases matching TRBD2. V lost 6 bases and J lost 0 bases, and the count of bases not matched to a germline gene is 6. From a lookup of the germline V gene, CDR1 and CDR2 are SGDLS and YYNGEE. The CDR3 goes from the cysteine to the phenylalanine over 15 residues. Of the read, only the CDR3 DNA is kept; its 45 bases are in frame from base 1.